This T cell receptor (beta chain) was obtained from a study of shared clonotypes between healthy human individuals. Each replicate PCR on the sorted subsets used about 220 ng DNA (around 31,000 T cell genomes). Data came from immunoSEQ multiplex PCR; TCRdb stores just in-frame clones and leaves some out. The sample contains approximately 980,000 clones, over 60% of which appear only once. A word on this clone: What it recognizes is unknown.

V gave up 4 bases and J gave up 3 bases; unmatched junction bases: 4. CDR1 is MNHEY, CDR2 SMNVEV, per germline (reference sequence). This CDR3 is 15 amino acids long. Study-level results: It was observed that roughly 5.1% of naive CD4 clonotypes were shared across a few donors.

The sequence came from a man aged 18 to 29 in good health. This chain links TRBV27 with TRBJ2-2; 8 positions match TRBD1. The sequenced sample was memory CD4+ T cells sorted from blood. Subset reported: CD45RA-negative fraction. CDR3 DNA sequence: TGTGCCAGCAGTTCTCAGGGGGCGTACACCGGGGAGCTGTTTTTT. It yields the protein CASSSQGAYTGELFF.